This T cell receptor (beta chain) was identified during a study of T cell responses to AZD1222 COVID-19 vaccine. Generated by immunoSEQ multiplex PCR, the TCRdb table keeps only in-frame clones and is missing some. This table holds approximately 90,000 clones, roughly nine tenths found once. Overall study results and limits: Clonal diversity was possibly underestimated; the donors were predominantly white British and more often female.

As regards this clone: The antigen remains undetermined.

Germline assignment: CDR1 SNHLY and CDR2 FYNNEI. The length of the CDR3 is 15 residues. V gave up 3 bases and J gave up 0 bases, with 8 bases separating them. The sample in question was peripheral blood, obtained on day 0 of AZD1222 vaccination. The chain is built from TRBV2 and TRBJ1-4, with D perhaps TRBD1 (5 bases). This TCR was recovered from an adult in good health. The CDR3 region has the DNA TGTGCCAGCAGTGAGACAGCCTCAACTAATGAAAAACTGTTTTTT. This encodes CASSETASTNEKLFF.